This T cell receptor beta chain was identified in a study of T cell changes during pregnancy in multiple sclerosis. Libraries were prepared by immunoSEQ multiplex PCR; TCRdb keeps only in-frame clonotypes and omits some of them. The table has approximately 29,000 clones, 89% seen once; the top ten hold around 0.8%. Per germline, CDR1 SEHNR and CDR2 FQNEAQ (reference sequence). The CDR3 runs 16 residues. J lost 3 bases, V lost 5 bases, and 8 bases had no gene match. The starting material was CD4+ T cells from peripheral blood mononuclear cells, obtained in the second trimester of pregnancy. This clonotype was sampled from a female donor with multiple sclerosis, enrolled in a pregnancy study. The rearrangement uses TRBV7-9 and TRBJ1-2, with TRBD1 matching 11 bases. DNA for the CDR3: TGTGCCAGCAGCCACCGGACAGGGGGCTCGTACTATGGCTACACCTTC. Translating gives CASSHRTGGSYYGYTF.